This T cell receptor (beta chain) derives from a study of molecular identifiers for immune sequencing clone quantification. Germline V gives CDR1 MNHEY, CDR2 SMNVEV (reference sequence). V was clipped by 5 bases and J by 2 bases, with 13 bases between them. The CDR3 is 14 residues long. Previously described methods and listed TCR primers were used for bulk TCR libraries. TCRdb fed the PCR reads into MiXCR, producing one record per CDR3 protein. This sample has approximately 550,000 distinct CDR3 sequences, with less than 30% found just once. The V gene is TRBV27, the J gene TRBJ2-7; D gene ambiguous. Sequencing input: naive CD8+ T cells from blood, with Jurkat cell RNA spiked in. Subset indicated: FACS-sorted CD8+CD4-CCR7+CD45RA+ naive T cells. The source is a human donor in good health. Some libraries in this study had Jurkat cell RNA spiked in. The DNA for the CDR3 is TGTGCCAGCAGTCCATACGCAAGGACCTACGAGCAGTACTTC. It codes for CASSPYARTYEQYF.